This T cell receptor (beta chain) was profiled in a study of blood T cells in healthy people across ages. A second about 7 to 11 cycle PCR used barcoded and J-beta primers. The authors tagged each cDNA molecule using a template-switch adaptor with 12 random nucleotides. One entry per CDR3 protein, called by TCRdb with MiXCR from the 5' RACE reads. Of 1.4 million to 1.5 million distinct CDR3 sequences in the sample, 42% were seen once. Trimming pared 6 bases from V and 3 bases from J, leaving 11 bases between. This CDR3 region has 13 residues. Germline V gives CDR1 MNHEY, CDR2 SVGAGI. Turning to this clonotype: The antigen remains undetermined.

Findings of the study overall: Changes in expanded clonotypes were possibly confounded, as the CMV status of donors was unknown. Those diversity estimates obtained from one million T cells were thought to be underestimates.

Sequencing was done on a sample of blood. The receptor was isolated from a woman under 30 in good health. The chain links TRBV6-5 to TRBJ1-2; possible D gene TRBD1, 5 bases. The chain's CDR3 is CASRGRRDYGYTF. The CDR3 coding sequence is TGTGCCAGCAGGGGACGGAGGGACTATGGCTACACCTTC.